One and the same sample provided the 18 T cell receptor beta chains below, sequenced in a study of T cells in Graves' hyperthyroidism and ophthalmopathy. Amplified TCR beta CDR3 regions derived from RNA transcripts. First-round RT-PCR with HTBI primers amplified the TCR CDR3 region. TCRdb fed the multiplex PCR reads into MiXCR, producing one record per CDR3 protein. The sample has a few hundred thousand distinct CDR3 sequences; 35% to 50% are singletons. Sequencing was performed on peripheral blood or thyroid tissue (not recorded which). The origin of the receptors is an adult woman with Graves' disease, either hyperthyroidism or ophthalmopathy (not recorded which).

This clonotype was observed once. The genes are TRBV30 and TRBJ1-4; possibly TRBD1 for D (5 bases). Per the germline V gene, CDR1 is GTSNPN and CDR2 is SVGIG (reference sequence). V was pared by 4 bases and J by 8 bases, with 14 bases between. This CDR3 comprises 13 residues. The CDR3 region is CAWNETDEEKLFF. CDR3 DNA sequence: TGTGCCTGGAATGAGACAGATGAGGAAAAACTGTTTTTT.

J is TRBJ1-5 and V is TRBV25-1; TRBD1 agrees at 9 bases. The germline gives CDR1 MGHDK, CDR2 SYGVNS. V dropped 2 bases and J dropped 7; count of bases not matched to a gene: 6. CDR3 size: 15 residues. CDR3 bases: TGTGCCAGCAGTGAAAGCACAGGGGGCCACCAGCCCCAGCATTTT. This encodes CASSESTGGHQPQHF.

This clonotype was seen more than once but under ten times. V usage is TRBV7-8 and J usage is TRBJ1-6; the D is unclear. Per the germline V gene, CDR1 is SGHVS and CDR2 is FQNEAQ. The germline V and J ends were trimmed by 6 bases and 4 bases, with 19 bases remaining between them. The CDR3 loop spans 17 amino acids. The CDR3 DNA is TGTGCCAGCAGTCGAGAGAAGGCTGGGAATTATAATTCACCCCTCCACTTT. It is translated as CASSREKAGNYNSPLHF.

The table lists this clonotype with a few counts. The chain joins TRBV27 to TRBJ1-2; D might be TRBD1 (6 bases). The CDR3 sequence is 13 residues long. CDR1 is MNHEY and CDR2 is SMNVEV in the germline V gene (reference sequence). V was shortened by 2 bases and J by 9 bases, with 13 bases between the two germline ends. The CDR3 DNA sequence: TGTGCCAGCAGTTTAAACAGGGCTGTACGCTACACCTTC. Translation gives CASSLNRAVRYTF.

This clonotype was seen ten or more times. The genes are TRBV5-1 and TRBJ1-6; TRBD1 is a possible D gene (5 bases). The CDR3 length is 15 residues. Per germline, CDR1 SGHRS and CDR2 YFSETQ. Trimming cost V 5 bases and J 7 bases, with 16 bases left between them. This CDR3 reads CASSNFGGVNSPLHF. In DNA form, the CDR3 reads TGCGCCAGCAGTAACTTTGGGGGAGTCAATTCACCCCTCCACTTT.

This clonotype has only one observation. Because it lacks the conserved phenylalanine or tryptophan at the end, this CDR3 is likely a read error. No DNA is shown, since the ends of the CDR3 on it are uncertain; the CDR3 is the one TCRdb lists. The V gene is TRBV2, the J gene TRBJ2-5; the table assigns TRBD2, which was not confirmed against the DNA. Germline V lookup: CDR1 SNHLY, CDR2 FYNNEI. The CDR3 is 10 residues long, counting both termini. This CDR3 is CASSGGSGGL.

This chain links TRBV2 with TRBJ1-2; D not resolved. The germline V gene encodes CDR1 SNHLY and CDR2 FYNNEI. V lost 6 bases and J 9 bases, leaving 14 bases between the germline ends. The length of the CDR3 is 12 residues. The CDR3 nucleotides are TGTGCCAGCAGCGTAGCGGGGTTTCGCTACACCTTC. It yields the protein CASSVAGFRYTF.

In its sample, this clonotype was seen many times. The CDR3 nucleotides read TGCAGTGCTAGAGGGCTAGCGGCCCACGAGCAGTACTTC. Residues: CSARGLAAHEQYF. The chain combines TRBV20-1 with TRBJ2-7, with 7 bases matching TRBD2. CDR1 is DFQATT and CDR2 is SNEGSKA in the germline V gene (reference sequence). The V gene end was trimmed by 1 base and the J gene end by 5 bases; junction bases not matched to a gene: 5. The CDR3 sequence is 13 residues long.

This clonotype was recorded many times. The chain recombines TRBV2 with TRBJ2-5, with unresolved D. V lost 6 bases, J lost 3 bases, and 5 bases lay in between. The germline gives CDR1 SNHLY, CDR2 FYNNEI. The CDR3 extends over 11 amino acids. CDR3 in DNA: TGTGCCAGCAGCTGGGAAGAGACCCAGTACTTC. Translation gives CASSWEETQYF.

This clonotype was recorded a few times. The chain carries TRBV7-2 and TRBJ1-2, with a tentative D call TRBD1 (6 bases). Germline CDR1 is SGHTA and CDR2 is FQGNSA. Between the trimmed V and J ends, which lost 8 bases and 3 bases, there was a span of 19 bases. The CDR3 is 15 residues long. The CDR3 region is CASSREGQQYYGYTF. The DNA for the CDR3 is TGTGCCAGCTCACGGGAGGGACAACAATACTATGGCTACACCTTC.

The rearrangement links TRBV29-1 to TRBJ1-1, with unresolved D. The ends were cut back, 8 bases at V and 1 base at J, with 11 bases in the middle. Germline lookup yields CDR1 SQVTM and CDR2 ANQGSEA. The CDR3 has 12 residues. CDR3 in DNA: TGCAGCCTTTCGGCTCCGAACACTGAAGCTTTCTTT. Residues: CSLSAPNTEAFF.

This chain uses TRBV10-3 with TRBJ2-5; D is undetermined. Germline values: CDR1 ENHRY, CDR2 SYGVKD. The CDR3 has 17 amino acids. Trimming shortened V by 4 bases and J by 3 bases, and 21 bases separated the two germline ends. CDR3: CAISVDRREAQKETQYF. Written as DNA, the CDR3 is TGTGCCATCAGTGTGGACCGTCGTGAAGCGCAGAAAGAGACCCAGTACTTC.

The chain combines TRBV9 with TRBJ2-7, with D possibly being TRBD1 (5 bases). V gave up 2 bases and J gave up 7 bases, with 16 bases separating them. There are 14 residues in the CDR3. The germline gives CDR1 SGDLS, CDR2 YYNGEE. The CDR3 coding sequence is TGTGCCAGCAGCGTGGGGCTCTCTCGCTGGGAGCAGTACTTC. Amino acid sequence: CASSVGLSRWEQYF.

This clonotype has just one count. The genes are TRBV10-2 and TRBJ2-7; 7 nucleotides line up with TRBD1. CDR3 length equals 15 residues. CDR1 and CDR2 from the germline V gene are WSHSY and SAAADI. V was clipped by 7 bases and J by 2 bases; unmatched bases: 11. CDR3 amino acids: CASKNSRDSTYEQYF. The CDR3 nucleotides read TGCGCCAGCAAAAACTCCCGGGACAGCACCTACGAGCAGTACTTC.

This clonotype was recorded at least ten times. CDR3 nucleotides: TGTGCCAGCAGCCCTGGGGAGAGAGACTACGAGCAGTACTTC. Its translation: CASSPGERDYEQYF. This chain links TRBV7-8 with TRBJ2-7, with D perhaps TRBD2 (5 bases). CDR1 is SGHVS and CDR2 is FQNEAQ in the germline V gene. Trimming pared 5 bases from V and 3 bases from J, leaving 14 bases between. This CDR3 has 14 residues.

Regarding this clonotype: Given a much more abundant clone one base away, this may be a read error. The rearrangement links TRBV20-1 to TRBJ2-7, with 12 bases aligning to TRBD2. The CDR3 runs to 13 residues. The ends lost 6 bases at V and 3 bases at J; junction bases unmatched: 3. Germline V CDR1 and CDR2: DFQATT, SNEGSKA (reference sequence). This chain's CDR3 is CSAATSGSYEQYF. The DNA of the CDR3 is TGCAGTGCCGCGACTAGCGGGAGCTACGAGCAGTACTTC.

The V call is TRBV4-3, the J call TRBJ2-5, with D uncertain. The germline V and J ends were trimmed by 1 base and 5 bases, with 14 bases remaining between them. This CDR3 has 15 amino acids. Per the germline V gene, CDR1 is LGHNA and CDR2 is YSLEER. The CDR3 DNA reads TGCGCCAGCAGCCAAGGGTCGGGTGGCACGGAGACCCAGTACTTC. Its protein is CASSQGSGGTETQYF.

This clonotype was seen at least ten times. This chain joins TRBV11-2 and TRBJ1-4; TRBD1 is a possible D gene (5 bases). Trimming shortened V by 10 bases and J by 0 bases, and 15 bases separated the two germline ends. Germline assignment: CDR1 SGHAT and CDR2 FQNNGV. There are 15 residues in the CDR3. The chain's CDR3 is CATARGPATNEKLFF. CDR3 sequence (DNA): TGTGCCACCGCGCGGGGCCCCGCAACTAATGAAAAACTGTTTTTT. The full variable domain, rest sourced from reference TRBV11-2 and TRBJ1-4, is EAGVAQSPRYKIIEKRQSVAFWCNPISGHATLYWYQQILGQGPKLLIQFQNNGVVDDSQLPKDRFSAERLKGVDSTLKIQPAKLEDSAVYLCATARGPATNEKLFFGSGTQLSVL.